This TCR beta chain comes out of a study of shared clonotypes between healthy human individuals. Profiling relied on immunoSEQ multiplex PCR, and the TCRdb table lists in-frame clones only, not all of them. The table shows under 1 million clones, with about 91% occurring only once. V lost 2 bases, J lost 4 bases, and 15 bases lay in between. This CDR3 is 16 amino acids long. Germline loops: CDR1 LNHDA, CDR2 SQIVND (reference sequence). This clone was counted once. Positively selected for CCR7, the CD45RO-negative cells used as naive CD8 cells excluded terminally differentiated effector memory CD45RA+ cells.

This chain links TRBV19 with TRBJ2-1; the D gene could be TRBD1 or TRBD2 (5 bases each). The receptor comes from a man aged 30 to 39 in good health. Source material: naive CD8+ T cells sorted from blood. The CDR3 DNA sequence: TGTGCCAGTAGTATACCCGCTGAGGGGTTTTACAATGAGCAGTTCTTC. It specifies CASSIPAEGFYNEQFF.